The text below deals with one TCR beta chain. Its antigen is not known. TCRdb independently ran MiXCR on the reads; one entry per CDR3 protein. Among around 240,000 distinct CDR3 sequences listed, roughly 22% were seen once. The sample is drawn from a study of T cell repertoires in cytomegalovirus infection. The wider study: It was the public TCR beta signatures that indicated both CMV infection and matching HLA type.

The CDR3 totals 15 residues. CDR1 is DFQATT, CDR2 SNEGSKA, per germline (reference sequence). V shed 0 bases and J shed 0 bases, with 11 bases lying between them. Notes on the study in general: Carriage of CMV together with the relevant HLA was identifiable through cumulative public TCR beta family frequency. In two of eight donors, the top clonotype was HLA-C-restricted CMV-specific.

The clonotype comes from a human donor in good health (CMV status not recorded). Some clones in this sample may be carry-over from other donors' samples. The sequenced sample was CD8+ T cells from PBMCs. The chain uses TRBV20-1 and TRBJ1-1; TRBD1 is a possible D gene (5 bases). The CDR3 DNA sequence: TGCAGTGCTAGAGACAGGGAAGCCATGAACACTGAAGCTTTCTTT. The encoded protein is CSARDREAMNTEAFF.